The 29 T cell receptor beta chains reported below all come from one sample, sequenced in a study of blood T cell repertoires in COVID-19. Clones were read by immunoSEQ multiplex PCR, and TCRdb kept only the in-frame ones, dropping some. Of about 220,000 clones in the sample, about 80% were seen once. Sequencing used peripheral blood. The receptors were gathered from a woman between 55 and 75 years old with acute or convalescent COVID-19.

There are a few counts of this clone. The J gene is TRBJ2-1, the V gene TRBV21-1; the table assigns TRBD2, which was not confirmed against the DNA. TRBV21-1 is a known pseudogene. This CDR3 contains 15 residues. CDR3 nucleotides: TGTGCCAGCACCGCGGGACTAGGGCTTTACAATGAGCAGTTCTTC. It yields the protein CASTAGLGLYNEQFF.

The V and J genes are TRBV27 and TRBJ2-7; D perhaps matches TRBD1 (6 bases). Germline V gene data show CDR1 as MNHEY and CDR2 as SMNVEV (reference sequence). V was cut by 6 bases and J by 2 bases, with 17 bases left in between. This CDR3 has 15 amino acids. Here the CDR3 DNA reads TGTGCCAGCAGCCGAGCCACTCAGGGGACCTACGAGCAGTACTTC. It codes for CASSRATQGTYEQYF.

The CDR3, as DNA: TGTGCCAGCACCGCCGGGACAAGTAATTCACCCCTCCACTTT. Protein: CASTAGTSNSPLHF. This chain links TRBV3-1 (or the pseudogene TRBV3-2) with TRBJ1-6, with D perhaps TRBD1 (6 bases). CDR3 length equals 14 residues. Trimming took off 7 bases at V and 6 bases at J, with 13 bases between the two ends. Germline CDR1 LGHDT, CDR2 YNNKEL (reference sequence).

This clone was counted a few times. This chain uses TRBV5-8 with TRBJ1-5; no reliable D call. From germline, CDR1 is SGHTS and CDR2 YDEGEE. The CDR3 runs 15 residues. V was trimmed by 0 bases and J by 3 bases, leaving 10 bases between them. For the CDR3, the DNA is TGTGCCAGCAGCTTGGTTGGCCCATCCAATCAGCCCCAGCATTTT. Translated: CASSLVGPSNQPQHF. Full variable domain (rest looked up from reference TRBV5-8 and TRBJ1-5): EAGVTQSPTHLIKTRGQQATLRCSPISGHTSVYWYQQALGLGLQFLLWYDEGEERNRGNFPPRFSGRQFPNYSSELNVNALELEDSALYLCASSLVGPSNQPQHFGDGTRLSIL.

CDR3: CASSVQGWNGYTF. The CDR3 DNA reads as TGTGCCAGCAGTGTACAGGGGTGGAATGGCTACACCTTC. The rearrangement links TRBV28 to TRBJ1-2, with 7 bases identical to TRBD1. V shed 5 bases and J 6 bases; nucleotides not matched to a gene: 6. This CDR3 spans 13 amino acids. Germline V CDR1 and CDR2: MDHEN, SYDVKM.

This chain links TRBV18 with TRBJ1-1, with 7 nucleotides matching TRBD1. The CDR3 is 13 amino acids. Germline lookup yields CDR1 KGHSH and CDR2 LQKENI. The ends lost 4 bases at V and 3 bases at J; junction bases unmatched: 2. CDR3 protein: CASSQGTDTEAFF. The CDR3 region has the DNA TGTGCCAGCTCACAAGGGACAGACACTGAAGCTTTCTTT.

The chain uses TRBV6-1 and TRBJ1-4, with no clear D. Looked up from germline, CDR1 is MNHNS and CDR2 is SASEGT. Trimming shortened V by 0 bases and J by 12 bases, and 8 bases separated the two germline ends. CDR3 length: 12 amino acids. The CDR3 bases are TGTGCCAGCAGTGAAGCCCCCAGTGAACTGTTTTTT. It yields the protein CASSEAPSELFF.

The V and J genes are TRBV5-1 and TRBJ1-1, with no clear D. V gave up 0 bases and J gave up 1 base, with 10 bases separating them. The CDR3 is 15 residues long. Per germline, CDR1 SGHRS and CDR2 YFSETQ. CDR3 region: CASSLASRPNTEAFF. The CDR3, as DNA: TGCGCCAGCAGCTTGGCCAGCAGGCCGAACACTGAAGCTTTCTTT.

The chain has TRBV4-1 and TRBJ1-4; TRBD1 might be the D (6 bases). V was shortened by 1 base and J by 6 bases, with 12 bases between the two germline ends. The germline gives CDR1 MGHRA, CDR2 YSYEKL. The CDR3 contains 15 residues. The CDR3 DNA reads as TGCGCCAGCAGCCAAGGACACAGGGACGATGAAAAACTGTTTTTT. Its translation is CASSQGHRDDEKLFF.

With respect to this clone: A junction boundary mismatches the germline segment, possibly from a read error. The rearrangement joins TRBV2 to TRBJ1-2; D gene ambiguous. The CDR3 contains 13 residues. The germline V gene encodes CDR1 SNHLY and CDR2 FYNNEI. CDR3 sequence reads: CASSEGYRVVYTF. The CDR3 DNA sequence: TGTGCCAGCAGCGAAGGGTACAGAGTGGTCTACACCTTC.

The V and J genes are TRBV18 and TRBJ1-1; D might be TRBD1 (5 bases). This CDR3 is built from 14 residues. Germline CDR1 reads KGHSH; CDR2 reads LQKENI. Trimming removed 4 bases at V and 1 base at J, with 10 bases between. In DNA, the CDR3 is TGTGCCAGCTCACGCGATCAGGGGAACACTGAAGCTTTCTTT. Residues: CASSRDQGNTEAFF.

The chain carries TRBV2 and TRBJ1-2; tentatively, D is TRBD1 (6 bases). The germline CDR1 and CDR2 sequences are SNHLY and FYNNEI. V lost 6 bases, J lost 4 bases, and 15 bases lay in between. CDR3 length: 14 residues. Here the CDR3 DNA reads TGTGCCAGCAGGGAAAGTACAGGGAGCTATGGCTACACCTTC. Translation gives CASRESTGSYGYTF.

The chain has TRBV2 and TRBJ1-2; D is undetermined. CDR3 length: 14 residues. Germline loops: CDR1 SNHLY, CDR2 FYNNEI. V lost 1 base to trimming and J lost 8 bases, with 14 bases between them. The CDR3 is CASSEVQEGGGYTF. The CDR3 region has the DNA TGTGCCAGCAGTGAAGTTCAGGAGGGAGGCGGCTACACCTTC.

The V gene is TRBV2, the J gene TRBJ1-2, with D possibly being TRBD1 (5 bases). V was shortened by 4 bases and J by 5 bases, with 14 bases between the two germline ends. Germline CDR1 and CDR2: SNHLY and FYNNEI. This CDR3 is 14 amino acids long. CDR3 protein: CASSVQGGIYGYTF. CDR3 bases: TGTGCCAGCAGTGTGCAGGGCGGGATATATGGCTACACCTTC. Full variable domain (remainder filled in from reference TRBV2 and TRBJ1-2): EPEVTQTPSHQVTQMGQEVILRCVPISNHLYFYWYRQILGQKVEFLVSFYNNEISEKSEIFDDQFSVERPDGSNFTLKIRSTKLEDSAMYFCASSVQGGIYGYTFGSGTRLTVV.

The rearrangement uses TRBV5-1 and TRBJ2-6; 7 bases fit TRBD2. Trimming cost V 2 bases and J 4 bases; bases outside gene matches: 6. This CDR3 is built from 16 residues. Germline lookup yields CDR1 SGHRS and CDR2 YFSETQ. The CDR3 DNA reads as TGCGCCAGCAGCTTCCTCGCGGGAGTCGGGGCCAACGTCCTGACTTTC. Translation gives CASSFLAGVGANVLTF.

The J gene is TRBJ1-2, the V gene TRBV19; 10 bases map to TRBD1. CDR3 length: 16 amino acids. The germline CDR1 and CDR2 sequences are LNHDA and SQIVND (reference sequence). V shed 5 bases, J shed 1 base, and the junction held 7 bases outside the gene matches. CDR3 in amino acids: CASSSRTGGVNYGYTF. The CDR3 DNA sequence: TGTGCCAGTAGTTCCCGGACAGGGGGGGTTAACTATGGCTACACCTTC. The whole variable domain, filled in from reference TRBV19 and TRBJ1-2, reads DGGITQSPKYLFRKEGQNVTLSCEQNLNHDAMYWYRQDPGQGLRLIYYSQIVNDFQKGDIAEGYSVSREKKESFPLTVTSAQKNPTAFYLCASSSRTGGVNYGYTFGSGTRLTVV.

The chain recombines TRBV18 with TRBJ2-1; TRBD1 matches 7 bases. Germline-derived CDR1 and CDR2 are KGHSH and LQKENI. CDR3 length: 15 amino acids. Trimming at V came to 3 bases and at J to 7 bases, leaving 9 bases not matched to a gene. DNA of the CDR3: TGTGCCAGCTCACCGAACCGACAGGGTGGAAATGAGCAGTTCTTC. This translates into CASSPNRQGGNEQFF.

The chain combines TRBV7-9 with TRBJ1-1, with 8 bases that match TRBD1. This CDR3 has 15 residues. Germline-derived CDR1 and CDR2 are SEHNR and FQNEAQ (reference sequence). Germline trimming cut 5 bases from V and 4 bases from J; bases unmatched to any gene: 9. In nucleotides, the CDR3 is TGTGCCAGCAGCCTTGGACAGGGTTATGGCACTGAAGCTTTCTTT. It yields the protein CASSLGQGYGTEAFF. Full variable domain (remainder filled in from reference TRBV7-9 and TRBJ1-1): DTGVSQNPRHKITKRGQNVTFRCDPISEHNRLYWYRQTLGQGPEFLTYFQNEAQLEKSRLLSDRFSAERPKGSFSTLEIQRTEQGDSAMYLCASSLGQGYGTEAFFGQGTRLTVV.

The rearrangement joins TRBV5-6 to TRBJ2-1, with 10 bases matching TRBD2. Germline loops: CDR1 SGHDT, CDR2 YYEEEE. The ends lost 1 base at V and 10 bases at J; junction bases unmatched: 8. CDR3 length: 15 amino acids. The CDR3 sequence is CASSLTAGGPDEQFF. CDR3 bases: TGTGCCAGCAGCTTGACAGCGGGGGGGCCGGACGAGCAGTTCTTC. The full variable domain, in which reference TRBV5-6 and TRBJ2-1 provide the parts outside the CDR3, is DAGVTQSPTHLIKTRGQQVTLRCSPKSGHDTVSWYQQALGQGPQFIFQYYEEEERQRGNFPDRFSGHQFPNYSSELNVNALLLGDSALYLCASSLTAGGPDEQFFGPGTRLTVL.

V is TRBV6-2 or TRBV6-3 and J is TRBJ2-2; D call uncertain. V lost 5 bases, J lost 0 bases, and 7 bases lay in between. The CDR3 contains 14 residues. CDR1 and CDR2 (germline): MNHEY, SVGEGT. The CDR3 bases are TGTGCCAGCAGTCAAACAGCGAACACCGGGGAGCTGTTTTTT. As protein: CASSQTANTGELFF.

This chain links TRBV2 with TRBJ2-1; 12 bases match TRBD2. The J segment lost 10 bases and the V segment lost 0 bases, leaving 1 base of the junction unmatched. The CDR3 runs 14 residues. CDR1 and CDR2 from the germline V gene are SNHLY and FYNNEI. The CDR3 loop reads CASSEALAGGEQFF. Here the CDR3 DNA reads TGTGCCAGCAGTGAAGCGCTAGCGGGGGGGGAGCAGTTCTTC. Together with reference TRBV2 and TRBJ2-1, the CDR3 gives the full variable domain: EPEVTQTPSHQVTQMGQEVILRCVPISNHLYFYWYRQILGQKVEFLVSFYNNEISEKSEIFDDQFSVERPDGSNFTLKIRSTKLEDSAMYFCASSEALAGGEQFFGPGTRLTVL.

The chain employs TRBV15 and TRBJ2-7; 7 positions agree with TRBD1. V dropped 0 bases and J dropped 4; count of bases not matched to a gene: 9. Germline loops: CDR1 LNHNV, CDR2 YYDKDF (reference sequence). The CDR3 loop spans 16 amino acids. The CDR3 loop is CATSRDQGTASYEQYF. The CDR3 nucleotides read TGTGCCACCAGCAGAGATCAGGGGACAGCTTCTTACGAGCAGTACTTC.

The V gene is TRBV7-9, the J gene TRBJ2-3; D is uncertain. The CDR3 loop spans 11 amino acids. V lost 7 bases and J 3 bases, leaving 5 bases between the germline ends. The V gene's germline CDR1 is SEHNR and CDR2 FQNEAQ (reference sequence). In DNA form, the CDR3 reads TGTGCCAGCACACAGACAGATACGCAGTATTTT. Encoded protein: CASTQTDTQYF.

The rearrangement links TRBV5-4 to TRBJ1-1; perhaps TRBD1 as D (5 bases). CDR3 length: 13 residues. Germline values: CDR1 SGHNT, CDR2 YYREEE (reference sequence). V lost 9 bases, J lost 5 bases, and 17 bases lay in between. This chain's CDR3 is CATRLPGGTEAFF. CDR3 sequence (DNA): TGTGCCACCCGCCTCCCGGGGGGTACTGAAGCTTTCTTT.

J is TRBJ2-1 and V is TRBV5-1, with TRBD2 matching over 7 bases. This CDR3 contains 15 residues. V gave up 2 bases and J gave up 4 bases; unmatched junction bases: 6. From germline, CDR1 is SGHRS and CDR2 YFSETQ. CDR3 nucleotide sequence: TGCGCCAGCAGCTTAGGAGCGGGGAGATACAATGAGCAGTTCTTC. It encodes CASSLGAGRYNEQFF. The full variable domain, its missing parts supplied by reference TRBV5-1 and TRBJ2-1, is KAGVTQTPRYLIKTRGQQVTLSCSPISGHRSVSWYQQTPGQGLQFLFEYFSETQRNKGNFPGRFSGRQFSNSRSEMNVSTLELGDSALYLCASSLGAGRYNEQFFGPGTRLTVL.

The chain joins TRBV19 to TRBJ1-3; maybe TRBD1 (6 bases). CDR1 is LNHDA and CDR2 is SQIVND in the germline V gene (reference sequence). The CDR3 contains 14 residues. V lost 7 bases to trimming and J lost 7 bases, with 17 bases between them. The CDR3 bases are TGTGCCAGTAAATCTTTGGACAGTAAGAACACCATATATTTT. Translated: CASKSLDSKNTIYF.

The gene calls are TRBV6-5 and TRBJ1-2, with a possible D match to TRBD1 (5 bases). Germline CDR1 MNHEY, CDR2 SVGAGI. The CDR3 loop spans 12 amino acids. V was trimmed by 7 bases and J by 6 bases, leaving 12 bases between them. DNA of the CDR3: TGTGCCAGCATAGGGGTACCCCATGGCTACACCTTC. It specifies CASIGVPHGYTF.

The V gene is TRBV5-1, the J gene TRBJ2-1; TRBD2 might be the D (5 bases). CDR3 length: 13 residues. V was trimmed by 2 bases and J by 7 bases, leaving 10 bases between them. Germline CDR1 is SGHRS and CDR2 is YFSETQ. For the CDR3, the DNA is TGCGCCAGCAGCTTAAACCGGGGAAATGAGCAGTTCTTC. Amino acid sequence: CASSLNRGNEQFF.

The chain recombines TRBV6-5 with TRBJ1-2; 11 bases align to TRBD1. Unmatched junction bases numbered 3, after V lost 4 bases and J lost 8 bases. Germline-derived CDR1 and CDR2 are MNHEY and SVGAGI. This CDR3 has 13 amino acids. The CDR3 loop reads CASSSWTGGGYTF. The CDR3 DNA reads as TGTGCCAGCAGTTCCTGGACAGGGGGCGGCTACACCTTC.